A selection of T cell receptor beta chains follows, all from one sample in a study of T cells in Graves' hyperthyroidism and ophthalmopathy. Via MiXCR, TCRdb re-called the multiplex PCR reads, giving one row per CDR3 protein. The profile shows 300,000 to 350,000 distinct CDR3 sequences, approximately 13% of them singletons. Sequencing was done on a sample of blood. The receptors here all came from a woman in her twenties or thirties with Graves' hyperthyroidism. Both conserved end residues are part of each CDR3. D genes are given only for firm matches. Clone sizes are given selectively: once, few, many, or a class where the clone is expanded.

v_call: TRBV2; clone_size: -; j_call: TRBJ1-1; d_call: -; cdr3_nt: TGTGCCAGCAGTGAGAGACGGCTAAACACTGAAGCTTTCTTT; cdr3_aa: CASSERRLNTEAFF
v_call: TRBV30; clone_size: -; j_call: TRBJ1-3; d_call: -; cdr3_nt: TGTGCCTGGAAGGGTAGCTCTGGAAACACCATATATTTT; cdr3_aa: CAWKGSSGNTIYF
v_call: TRBV20-1; clone_size: many; j_call: TRBJ2-5; d_call: TRBD2; cdr3_nt: TGCAGTCCTCGGGGGAGGGAAGAGACCCAGTACTTC; cdr3_aa: CSPRGREETQYF
v_call: TRBV11-2; clone_size: few; j_call: TRBJ2-1; d_call: -; cdr3_nt: TGTGCCAGCAGCTTTCCGGGAGTACCGTTCTTC; cdr3_aa: CASSFPGVPFF
v_call: TRBV5-8; clone_size: -; j_call: TRBJ1-5; d_call: -; cdr3_nt: TGTGCCAGCAGCCAGATCCATAGCAATCAGCCCCAGCATTTT; cdr3_aa: CASSQIHSNQPQHF
v_call: TRBV20-1; clone_size: many; j_call: TRBJ2-1; d_call: TRBD1; cdr3_nt: TGCAGTGCTATGCCGGGACAGGGGTCTCGAAATGAGCAGTTCTTC; cdr3_aa: CSAMPGQGSRNEQFF
v_call: TRBV28; clone_size: many; j_call: TRBJ2-7; d_call: TRBD2; cdr3_nt: TGTGCCAGCAGAATACTAGCGGGAGGAAGTCTCTACGAGCAGTACTTC; cdr3_aa: CASRILAGGSLYEQYF
v_call: TRBV7-9; clone_size: many; j_call: TRBJ2-3; d_call: -; cdr3_nt: TGTGCCAGCTCCCAAGCGCTGAGCACAGATACGCAGTATTTT; cdr3_aa: CASSQALSTDTQYF
v_call: TRBV28; clone_size: many; j_call: TRBJ1-2; d_call: -; cdr3_nt: TGTGCCAGCAGTAGACTCTCGGTAGATGGCTACACCTTC; cdr3_aa: CASSRLSVDGYTF
v_call: TRBV7-7; clone_size: once; j_call: TRBJ1-5; d_call: -; cdr3_nt: TGTGCCAGCAGCTCACGGGGGGACAATCAGCCCCAGCATTTT; cdr3_aa: CASSSRGDNQPQHF
v_call: TRBV19; clone_size: -; j_call: TRBJ1-2; d_call: -; cdr3_nt: TGTGCCAGCAGACGACGAGGGGCTAACTATGGCCACACCTTC; cdr3_aa: CASRRRGANYGHTF
v_call: TRBV6-2/TRBV6-3; clone_size: -; j_call: TRBJ1-4; d_call: TRBD1; cdr3_nt: TGTGCCAGCAGTCTACAGGGGGCAAGGAATGAAAAACTGTTTTTT; cdr3_aa: CASSLQGARNEKLFF
v_call: TRBV5-5; clone_size: -; j_call: TRBJ2-1; d_call: TRBD2; cdr3_nt: TGTGCCAGCAGCTTGGCTAGCGGGAGTTACAATGAGCAGTTCTTC; cdr3_aa: CASSLASGSYNEQFF
v_call: TRBV28; clone_size: many; j_call: TRBJ1-2; d_call: -; cdr3_nt: TGTGCCAGCAGCGTCCCCTCTAGATGGGGCCCTTCCACTAACTATGGCTACACCTTC; cdr3_aa: CASSVPSRWGPSTNYGYTF
v_call: TRBV6-7; clone_size: many; j_call: TRBJ1-2; d_call: -; cdr3_nt: TGTGCCAGCAGCCACCGAGGCAGGGAGACAAGAAACTATGGCTACACCTTC; cdr3_aa: CASSHRGRETRNYGYTF
v_call: TRBV6-1; clone_size: many; j_call: TRBJ2-6; d_call: -; cdr3_nt: TGTGCCAGCAGTGAAAGGGCAAATCAAGCTGGGGCCAACGTCCTGACTTTC; cdr3_aa: CASSERANQAGANVLTF
v_call: TRBV10-2; clone_size: few; j_call: TRBJ2-2; d_call: -; cdr3_nt: TGCGCCAGCATACACCCTTGTGGGGAGCTGTTTTTT; cdr3_aa: CASIHPCGELFF
v_call: TRBV7-9; clone_size: few; j_call: TRBJ1-4; d_call: -; cdr3_nt: TGTGCCAGCAGCTCCAGGGGAGGAAAACTGTTTTTT; cdr3_aa: CASSSRGGKLFF
v_call: TRBV5-1; clone_size: few; j_call: TRBJ2-3; d_call: -; cdr3_nt: TGCGCCAGTAAGGCCTGGGACGATACGCAGTATTTT; cdr3_aa: CASKAWDDTQYF
v_call: TRBV29-1; clone_size: -; j_call: TRBJ2-2; d_call: TRBD1; cdr3_nt: TGCAGCGTTGTAGTTAACAGGGGGATCACCGGGGAGCTGTTTTTT; cdr3_aa: CSVVVNRGITGELFF
v_call: TRBV5-1; clone_size: -; j_call: TRBJ2-3; d_call: TRBD2; cdr3_nt: TGCGCCAGCAGCCATAGCGGGGGGTTCACAGATACGCAGTATTTT; cdr3_aa: CASSHSGGFTDTQYF
v_call: TRBV18; clone_size: many; j_call: TRBJ1-1; d_call: -; cdr3_nt: TGTGCCAGCTCACGGACTCAGGACACTGAAGCTTTCTTT; cdr3_aa: CASSRTQDTEAFF
v_call: TRBV11-2; clone_size: -; j_call: TRBJ2-4; d_call: TRBD1; cdr3_nt: TGTGCCAGCAGCTACTGGACAGGGAAGAACATTCAGTACTTC; cdr3_aa: CASSYWTGKNIQYF
v_call: TRBV20-1; clone_size: few; j_call: TRBJ2-1; d_call: -; cdr3_nt: TGCAGTGCTAGATCGGACAATGAGCAGTTCTTC; cdr3_aa: CSARSDNEQFF
v_call: TRBV20-1; clone_size: many; j_call: TRBJ2-5; d_call: -; cdr3_nt: TGCAGTGCTACATGGGGGACCCAGTACTTC; cdr3_aa: CSATWGTQYF
v_call: TRBV7-2; clone_size: many; j_call: TRBJ1-2; d_call: -; cdr3_nt: TGTGCCAGCAGCTTAGAGGGGCGGGGCTATGGCTACACCTTC; cdr3_aa: CASSLEGRGYGYTF
v_call: TRBV28; clone_size: many; j_call: TRBJ2-2; d_call: -; cdr3_nt: TGTGCCAGCAGTTTCCCCTCCGGGGAGCTGTTTTTT; cdr3_aa: CASSFPSGELFF
v_call: TRBV6-6; clone_size: -; j_call: TRBJ2-1; d_call: -; cdr3_nt: TGTGCCAGCAGTTACGTTCTCCGGGACGGCGACAATGAGCAGTTCTTC; cdr3_aa: CASSYVLRDGDNEQFF
v_call: TRBV2; clone_size: -; j_call: TRBJ1-2; d_call: TRBD1; cdr3_nt: TGTGCCAGCTATCCCAAACAGGGGACGGGCTACACCTTC; cdr3_aa: CASYPKQGTGYTF
v_call: TRBV20-1; clone_size: -; j_call: TRBJ2-5; d_call: TRBD1; cdr3_nt: TGCAGTGCTAGGGCCCCGGGACAGGGGGCACAGACCCAGTACTTC; cdr3_aa: CSARAPGQGAQTQYF
v_call: TRBV19; clone_size: -; j_call: TRBJ2-2; d_call: -; cdr3_nt: TGTGCCAGTAGTATGCGTAGCTCCGGGGAGCTGTTTTTT; cdr3_aa: CASSMRSSGELFF
v_call: TRBV5-1; clone_size: -; j_call: TRBJ1-2; d_call: -; cdr3_nt: TGCGCCAGCAGCTTGGATCAGGGTTATGGCTACACCTTC; cdr3_aa: CASSLDQGYGYTF
v_call: TRBV5-1; clone_size: -; j_call: TRBJ2-3; d_call: -; cdr3_nt: TGCGCCAGCAGCTTGGCGGCTCCCACAGATACGCAGTATTTT; cdr3_aa: CASSLAAPTDTQYF
v_call: TRBV11-2; clone_size: few; j_call: TRBJ2-1; d_call: -; cdr3_nt: TGTGCCAGCAGCTCATTCCTGGACACATACAATGAGCAGTTCTTC; cdr3_aa: CASSSFLDTYNEQFF
v_call: TRBV20-1; clone_size: -; j_call: TRBJ1-1; d_call: -; cdr3_nt: TGCAGTGCTAGGTTCGGGGGGATGAACACTGAAGCTTTCTTT; cdr3_aa: CSARFGGMNTEAFF
v_call: TRBV27; clone_size: -; j_call: TRBJ2-1; d_call: TRBD1; cdr3_nt: TGTGCCAGCAGTTTATTGGGACAGGGGCGCAATGAGCAGTTCTTC; cdr3_aa: CASSLLGQGRNEQFF
v_call: TRBV7-9; clone_size: -; j_call: TRBJ1-5; d_call: -; cdr3_nt: TGTGCCAGCAGCTTAGGGGGTCTAGATCAGCCCCAGCATTTT; cdr3_aa: CASSLGGLDQPQHF
v_call: TRBV20-1; clone_size: -; j_call: TRBJ2-5; d_call: -; cdr3_nt: TGCAGTGCTAGAACGGCCCTAGGTCGGAGTCTGTACTTC; cdr3_aa: CSARTALGRSLYF
v_call: TRBV5-1; clone_size: -; j_call: TRBJ2-1; d_call: -; cdr3_nt: TGCGCCAGCAGCGTAATTCAGGGCAATGAGCAGTTCTTC; cdr3_aa: CASSVIQGNEQFF
v_call: TRBV2; clone_size: many; j_call: TRBJ2-1; d_call: TRBD2; cdr3_nt: TGTGCCAGCAGTAGTCCCTCAGGGGCGGGAGGACACAATGAGCAGTTCTTC; cdr3_aa: CASSSPSGAGGHNEQFF
v_call: TRBV2; clone_size: many; j_call: TRBJ1-5; d_call: -; cdr3_nt: TGTGCCAGCACCGAACGGACAGTAACGGGGCAGCCCCAGCATTTT; cdr3_aa: CASTERTVTGQPQHF